This T cell receptor beta chain was sequenced in a study of cytomegalovirus exposure and HLA in healthy donors. V lost 5 bases to trimming and J lost 6 bases; unmatched junction nucleotides: 9. The germline V gene has CDR1 MNHEY and CDR2 SMNVEV (reference sequence). The CDR3 length is 16 residues. This clone was counted a few times. The antigen remains unidentified. The study, taken as a whole, reports: Links to common viral pathogens appeared, in a later analysis, for several of the most significant clusters. TRBV6-2, TRBV6-3 and some other V segments were unresolvable in 87-base-pair reads.

The PCR employed 60 Vbeta primers together with 13 Jbeta primers. Sequencing was performed with immunoSEQ multiplex PCR; in TCRdb, only in-frame clones are kept and a portion is missing. The table includes 150,000 to 200,000 clones, nearly 80% detected once. The clonotype was recovered from a woman under 40 in good health and CMV-seropositive. Sequencing was done on a sample of PBMCs. This chain joins TRBV27 and TRBJ2-1, with TRBD2 matching 11 bases. Written as DNA, the CDR3 is TGTGCCAGCAGTATAATGACTAGCGGGGCCCTCAATGAGCAGTTCTTC. Residues: CASSIMTSGALNEQFF.